The rows below give T cell receptor beta chains drawn from one sample of a study of cytomegalovirus exposure and HLA in healthy donors. Sequenced by immunoSEQ multiplex PCR; TCRdb stores in-frame clones only, minus some. The sample lists 190,000 or so clones, more than 65% occurring once. Sequenced: PBMCs. The receptors originated from a young woman in good health and CMV-seropositive. CDR3s include the opening cysteine and the closing phenylalanine or tryptophan. D genes are given only for firm matches. A clone size is listed for some rows: how often the clone was seen (once, few, many), or a class if it is expanded.

TRBV11-2,NA,14,TRBJ2-3,NA,CASSLGQATDTQYF,TGTGCCAGCAGCTTAGGTCAGGCCACAGATACGCAGTATTTT
TRBV27,NA,14,TRBJ1-1,NA,CASSPRGGDTEAFF,TGTGCCAGCAGTCCCCGAGGCGGGGACACTGAAGCTTTCTTT
TRBV9,NA,15,TRBJ1-5,NA,CASSVGSQVDQPQHF,TGTGCCAGCAGCGTAGGATCACAGGTGGATCAGCCCCAGCATTTT
TRBV5-1,TRBD2,16,TRBJ2-3,NA,CASELAGGAFIDTQYF,TGCGCCAGCGAACTAGCGGGGGGCGCGTTCATCGATACGCAGTATTTT
TRBV28,TRBD2,18,TRBJ2-1,NA,CASSFFGGSGGLYNEQFF,TGTGCCAGCAGTTTCTTTGGGGGTAGCGGGGGACTCTACAATGAGCAGTTCTTC
TRBV27,TRBD1,15,TRBJ1-2,NA,CASPPGTGVFYGYTF,TGTGCCAGCCCCCCGGGGACAGGAGTCTTCTATGGCTACACCTTC
TRBV13,TRBD1,14,TRBJ1-2,many,CASSLSRTGVGYTF,TGTGCCAGCAGCTTATCTCGGACAGGGGTTGGCTACACCTTC
TRBV13,NA,12,TRBJ1-1,once,CASSLANTEAFF,TGTGCCAGCAGCTTAGCTAACACTGAAGCTTTCTTT
TRBV27,NA,16,TRBJ1-1,NA,CASSLFGRGKNTEAFF,TGTGCCAGCAGTTTATTCGGACGGGGGAAGAACACTGAAGCTTTCTTT
TRBV9,NA,14,TRBJ2-3,NA,CASSVMVATDTQYF,TGTGCCAGCAGCGTAATGGTGGCCACAGATACGCAGTATTTT
TRBV2,TRBD1,13,TRBJ2-7,NA,CASSEGQGSEQYF,TGTGCCAGCAGTGAAGGACAGGGGAGCGAGCAGTACTTC
TRBV28,TRBD1,14,TRBJ2-7,few,CASHLGDRGYEQYF,TGTGCCAGCCACTTAGGGGACAGGGGGTACGAGCAGTACTTC
TRBV6-9,NA,13,TRBJ2-1,NA,CASSYRSYNEQFF,TGTGCCAGCAGTTATCGGTCGTACAATGAGCAGTTCTTC
TRBV7-9,TRBD1,13,TRBJ2-1,NA,CASSSRQGREQFF,TGTGCCAGCAGCTCCCGACAGGGACGCGAGCAGTTCTTC
TRBV11-2,NA,15,TRBJ1-4,NA,CASSLRVTINEKLFF,TGTGCCAGCAGCTTACGTGTTACTATTAATGAAAAACTGTTTTTT
TRBV15,NA,19,TRBJ2-6,NA,CATSSEKTLPPSGANVLTF,TGTGCCACCAGCAGTGAAAAAACTCTGCCCCCCTCTGGGGCCAACGTCCTGACTTTC
TRBV7-2,TRBD2,13,TRBJ2-7,NA,CASSLRGVGEQYF,TGTGCCAGCAGCTTACGGGGGGTTGGCGAGCAGTACTTC
TRBV7-8,NA,14,TRBJ1-2,NA,CASSLGHRDYGYTF,TGTGCCAGCAGCTTAGGACACCGAGACTATGGCTACACCTTC
TRBV29-1,NA,13,TRBJ2-1,NA,CSVGRQGGDEQFF,TGCAGCGTTGGTCGACAGGGCGGGGATGAGCAGTTCTTC
TRBV10-2,TRBD2,15,TRBJ2-2,NA,CASSDPGLHTGELFF,TGCGCCAGCAGTGACCCGGGACTACACACCGGGGAGCTGTTTTTT
TRBV4-1,TRBD1,14,TRBJ2-5,NA,CASSQTGIQETQYF,TGCGCCAGCAGTCAGACAGGGATTCAAGAGACCCAGTACTTC
TRBV6-1,TRBD1,13,TRBJ2-3,NA,CASMDRAPDTQYF,TGTGCCAGCATGGACAGGGCTCCCGATACGCAGTATTTT
TRBV19,NA,14,TRBJ1-1,NA,CASSIQGPNTEAFF,TGTGCCAGTAGTATACAGGGCCCGAACACTGAAGCTTTCTTT
TRBV7-9,TRBD2,14,TRBJ2-5,NA,CATGSGGFGETQYF,TGTGCCACGGGTAGCGGGGGCTTTGGCGAGACCCAGTACTTC
TRBV6-5,NA,13,TRBJ2-5,NA,CASSYSVVETQYF,TGTGCCAGCAGTTACTCGGTAGTGGAGACCCAGTACTTC
TRBV27,TRBD1,13,TRBJ2-5,NA,CARTGTEQETQYF,TGTGCCAGGACCGGGACAGAACAAGAGACCCAGTACTTC
TRBV7-9,TRBD2,18,TRBJ2-1,NA,CASTPGWTSGGQKDEQFF,TGTGCCAGCACCCCGGGTTGGACTAGCGGGGGCCAAAAGGATGAGCAGTTCTTC
TRBV7-8,NA,13,TRBJ2-7,NA,CASSPPMAVEQYF,TGTGCCAGCAGCCCCCCCATGGCGGTGGAGCAGTACTTC
TRBV2,NA,16,TRBJ1-2,NA,CASSEFLGLLNYGYTF,TGTGCCAGCAGTGAATTTCTGGGGCTTTTAAACTATGGCTACACCTTC
TRBV2,NA,11,TRBJ1-2,NA,CSPKDDYGYTF,TGTAGCCCGAAAGATGACTATGGCTACACCTTC
TRBV2,NA,15,TRBJ1-1,NA,CASAEGRDINTEAFF,TGTGCCAGTGCCGAGGGGAGGGATATAAACACTGAAGCTTTCTTT
TRBV6-5,NA,12,TRBJ2-3,once,CASSSHTDTQYF,TGTGCCAGCAGTTCCCACACAGATACGCAGTATTTT
TRBV21-1,NA,18,TRBJ2-3,NA,CASGKCQPGQGMGDTQYF,TGTGCCAGCGGCAAATGTCAACCGGGACAGGGGATGGGGGATACGCAGTATTTT
TRBV6-5,TRBD1,15,TRBJ1-1,NA,CASSLPRGQGSEAFF,TGTGCCAGCAGTCTCCCAAGAGGACAGGGGTCTGAAGCTTTCTTT
TRBV6-1,NA,13,TRBJ2-7,NA,CASSVDRTYEQYF,TGTGCCAGCAGTGTTGACAGGACCTACGAGCAGTACTTC
TRBV6-5,TRBD1,14,TRBJ2-2,NA,CASSYRTRTGGLFF,TGTGCCAGCAGTTACAGGACCCGGACAGGGGGCCTGTTTTTT
TRBV18,TRBD1,15,TRBJ1-2,NA,CASSRQGTGGYGYTF,TGTGCCAGCTCACGTCAAGGGACAGGGGGCTATGGCTACACCTTC
TRBV6-1,NA,15,TRBJ1-5,NA,CASSEPQAPVKPQHF,TGTGCCAGCAGTGAACCCCAAGCCCCCGTTAAGCCCCAGCATTTT
TRBV9,NA,13,TRBJ1-1,NA,CASGVGGGTEAFF,TGTGCCAGCGGCGTCGGGGGGGGCACTGAAGCTTTCTTT
TRBV5-1,TRBD1,15,TRBJ2-7,few,CASTPGRDRPYEQYF,TGCGCCAGCACCCCCGGCCGGGACAGACCCTACGAGCAGTACTTC
TRBV4-2,NA,16,TRBJ1-2,NA,CASSPNLLQGDYGYTF,TGTGCCAGCAGCCCCAACCTTCTACAGGGAGACTATGGCTACACCTTC
TRBV10-2,NA,16,TRBJ2-5,NA,CASRGFGLADQETQYF,TGCGCCAGCAGAGGGTTTGGGCTAGCCGACCAAGAGACCCAGTACTTC